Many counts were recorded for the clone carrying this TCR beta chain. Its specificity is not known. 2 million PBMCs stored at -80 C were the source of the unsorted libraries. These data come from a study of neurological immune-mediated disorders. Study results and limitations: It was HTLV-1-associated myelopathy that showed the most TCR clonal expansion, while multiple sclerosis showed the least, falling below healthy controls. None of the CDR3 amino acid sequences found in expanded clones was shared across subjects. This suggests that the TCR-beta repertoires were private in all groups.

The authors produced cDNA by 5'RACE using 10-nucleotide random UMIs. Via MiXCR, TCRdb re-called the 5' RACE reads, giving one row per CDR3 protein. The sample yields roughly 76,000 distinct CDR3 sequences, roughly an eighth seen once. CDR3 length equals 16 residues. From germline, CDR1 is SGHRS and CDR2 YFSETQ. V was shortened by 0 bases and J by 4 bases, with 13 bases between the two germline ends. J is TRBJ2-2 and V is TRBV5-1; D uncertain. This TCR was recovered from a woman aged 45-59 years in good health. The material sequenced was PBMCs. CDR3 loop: CASSLVVEAGTGELFF. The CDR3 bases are TGCGCCAGCAGCTTGGTGGTGGAAGCTGGCACCGGGGAGCTGTTTTTT.